This is a list of T cell receptor beta chains from one sample in a study of cytomegalovirus exposure and HLA in healthy donors. Data came from immunoSEQ multiplex PCR; TCRdb stores just in-frame clones and leaves some out. The sample yields fewer than 350,000 clones, around 90% seen once. The sample was PBMCs. The receptors shown here come from a woman between 18 and 29 years old in good health and CMV-seronegative. Both conserved end residues are trimmed from each CDR3. The D gene is left open where the match is weak.

v_gene: TRBV27
d_gene: -
len: 12
CDR3aa: ASSLSAGARGYT

v_gene: TRBV10-3
d_gene: TRBD2
len: 13
CDR3aa: AISESRGLDAEQY

v_gene: TRBV6-4
d_gene: TRBD2
len: 16
CDR3aa: ASSDSRTSGGVTHEQF

v_gene: TRBV7-8
d_gene: -
len: 14
CDR3aa: ASSLAAGFSNQPQH

v_gene: TRBV2
d_gene: -
len: 12
CDR3aa: ASSGLTANYGYT

v_gene: TRBV5-1
d_gene: TRBD2
len: 14
CDR3aa: ASSETSGGAKDTQY

v_gene: TRBV7-6
d_gene: TRBD2
len: 14
CDR3aa: ASSFRTSGGNNEQF

v_gene: TRBV7-2
d_gene: TRBD2
len: 14
CDR3aa: ASSLGVAGGSYEQY

v_gene: TRBV13
d_gene: -
len: 10
CDR3aa: ASNRGTDTQY

v_gene: TRBV7-3
d_gene: -
len: 12
CDR3aa: ASSPSPAGTEAF

v_gene: TRBV5-1
d_gene: -
len: 16
CDR3aa: ASSFMLGGAASTDTQY

v_gene: TRBV19
d_gene: -
len: 12
CDR3aa: ASSSGTRPTQQF

v_gene: TRBV15
d_gene: TRBD1
len: 13
CDR3aa: ATSRDRGGGQPQH

v_gene: TRBV7-8
d_gene: TRBD1
len: 13
CDR3aa: ASSPTDRGDYEQY

v_gene: TRBV11-1
d_gene: TRBD2
len: 16
CDR3aa: ASSLELAGGLSTDTQY

v_gene: TRBV6-1
d_gene: -
len: 11
CDR3aa: ASKRGQFYEQY

v_gene: TRBV2
d_gene: -
len: 12
CDR3aa: ASTLSVASYGYT

v_gene: TRBV27
d_gene: TRBD1
len: 13
CDR3aa: ASSLGGQGSNEQY

v_gene: TRBV4-2
d_gene: -
len: 10
CDR3aa: ASSQAQDEAF

v_gene: TRBV7-8
d_gene: TRBD2
len: 14
CDR3aa: ASTPQWEGPKNIQY

v_gene: TRBV7-6
d_gene: -
len: 12
CDR3aa: ASSLQAGVNIQY

v_gene: TRBV27
d_gene: TRBD2
len: 15
CDR3aa: ASSPGTSGLGTDTQY

v_gene: TRBV7-2
d_gene: -
len: 15
CDR3aa: ASSLAGTPRRSYEQY

v_gene: TRBV9
d_gene: -
len: 11
CDR3aa: ASSEPRGFTQY

v_gene: TRBV7-3
d_gene: -
len: 10
CDR3aa: ASSSNGETQY

v_gene: TRBV5-6
d_gene: -
len: 12
CDR3aa: ASSLPSTAYEQY

v_gene: TRBV15
d_gene: -
len: 14
CDR3aa: ATSREGGRANYGYT

v_gene: TRBV10-1
d_gene: TRBD1
len: 13
CDR3aa: ASSAGTVGNSPLH